In this sample, the clone carrying this TCR beta chain turned up a few times. The germline gives CDR1 SQVTM, CDR2 ANQGSEA. V shed 7 bases and J shed 1 base, with 12 bases lying between them. The CDR3 sequence is 13 residues long. A single record per CDR3 protein comes from TCRdb applying MiXCR to the reads. The sample consists of hundreds of thousands of distinct CDR3 sequences, approximately 25% of them appearing once. This specimen comes from a study of T cell repertoires in cytomegalovirus infection. This receptor was taken from a human donor in good health (CMV status not recorded). Some clones in this sample may be carry-over from other donors' samples. This chain links TRBV29-1 with TRBJ2-3; D possibly corresponds to TRBD1 (5 bases). Sequencing was carried out using CD8+ T cells from PBMCs. The CDR3, as DNA: TGCAGCGGGGAAGGGGCGGGCACAGATACGCAGTATTTT. As protein: CSGEGAGTDTQYF.